These T cell receptor beta chains were read from a single sample in a study of regulatory T cells in long-lasting Graves disease. TCRdb ran MiXCR on the multiplex PCR reads and lists one entry per CDR3 protein. Among about 540,000 distinct CDR3 sequences listed, approximately 13% were seen once. The data were also submitted as part of a second study, on T cells in Graves' hyperthyroidism and ophthalmopathy.

The specimen was peripheral blood mononuclear cells (PBMCs), collected at new diagnosis, from a patient treated with antithyroid drugs. These receptors were obtained from a young man with Graves disease. The CDR3 runs from the conserved cysteine through the conserved F or W. A D gene is named only where the DNA matches it firmly. Clone size is given for some rows only: seen once, a few or many times, or a class if the clone is expanded.

size	D	V	J	length	DNA	CDR3
many	NA	TRBV15	TRBJ1-1	15	TGTGCCACCAGCAGAGCCGGGGAGGGGAACACTGAAGCTTTCTTT	CATSRAGEGNTEAFF
few	TRBD2	TRBV5-6	TRBJ2-5	17	TGTGCCAGCAGCTTGGCCCTACTAGCGGGAGTTGAAGAGACCCAGTACTTC	CASSLALLAGVEETQYF
many	TRBD1	TRBV7-9	TRBJ2-7	14	TGCGCCAGCAGCTCACAGGGGGCATCGTACGAGCAGTACTTC	CASSSQGASYEQYF
many	TRBD1	TRBV28	TRBJ1-1	15	TGTGCCAGCAGTCCCGGGACAGGGGGCCGGACTGAAGCTTTCTTT	CASSPGTGGRTEAFF
many	NA	TRBV12-3/TRBV12-4	TRBJ2-3	15	TGTGCCAGCAGTTTCGGTGACACAAACACAGATACGCAGTATTTT	CASSFGDTNTDTQYF
many	NA	TRBV7-9	TRBJ2-1	15	TGTGCCAGCAGCTTAACTATTAGCTCCTACAATGAGCAGTTCTTC	CASSLTISSYNEQFF
NA	TRBD1	TRBV19	TRBJ1-3	14	TGTGCCAGTAACCAGGGGGCCGCTGGAAACACCATATATTTT	CASNQGAAGNTIYF
NA	NA	TRBV29-1	TRBJ2-7	14	TGCAGCGCAATAGAATCCGGGACATCTGGAGAGCAGTACTTC	CSAIESGTSGEQYF
many	NA	TRBV20-1	TRBJ1-1	9	TGCAGTGCTAGTGGCGAAGCTTTCTTT	CSASGEAFF
many	TRBD1	TRBV10-3	TRBJ2-2	16	TGTGCCATCAGCCCCGGGACAGGGGCCGGAGGCGGGGAGCTGTTTTTT	CAISPGTGAGGGELFF
few	NA	TRBV28	TRBJ2-7	15	TGTGCCAGCAGTTTACGTCGGGCTAGTTCCTACGAGCAGTACTTC	CASSLRRASSYEQYF
few	NA	TRBV5-1	TRBJ2-5	14	TGCGCCAGCAGTGTCTTCGGCGGCCAAGAGACCCAGTACTTC	CASSVFGGQETQYF
many	TRBD1	TRBV2	TRBJ1-2	14	TGTGCCAGCAGGACAGGGGGCGTAGGGTATGGCTACACCTTC	CASRTGGVGYGYTF
once	NA	TRBV19	TRBJ2-1	17	TGTGCCAGTAGTATTACCCCCCAGCGGGCCGCCTACAATGAGCAGTTCTTC	CASSITPQRAAYNEQFF
NA	TRBD2	TRBV6-2/TRBV6-3	TRBJ2-3	17	TGTGCCAGCAGTTACTCGAGGTACAGCGGGAGCGCAGATACGCAGTATTTT	CASSYSRYSGSADTQYF
NA	NA	TRBV7-3	TRBJ2-6	15	TGTGCCAGCAGTTCCAGGGGAACTGGGGCCAACGTCCTGACTTTC	CASSSRGTGANVLTF
many	TRBD1	TRBV27	TRBJ2-7	13	TGTGCCAGCAGTCCCCGGACAGGGCCCGAGCAGTACTTC	CASSPRTGPEQYF
many	NA	TRBV6-1	TRBJ1-1	13	TGTGCCAGCAGTGAAGACAGTTACACTGAAGCTTTCTTT	CASSEDSYTEAFF
NA	NA	TRBV18	TRBJ2-3	12	TGTGCCAGCTCACAGGGCGGCTCCCCAGGCTATTTT	CASSQGGSPGYF
NA	NA	TRBV30	TRBJ2-2	14	TGTGCCTGGAGTGGGGAAGCGTACACCGGGGAGCTGTTTTTT	CAWSGEAYTGELFF
many	NA	TRBV29-1	TRBJ1-1	14	TGCAGCGTAGAGCCGGGACGGATAAACACTGAAGCTTTCTTT	CSVEPGRINTEAFF
NA	NA	TRBV7-9	TRBJ2-5	14	TGTGCCAGCAGCTTAAGCAACAGTCAAGAGACCCAGTACTTC	CASSLSNSQETQYF
many	TRBD1	TRBV29-1	TRBJ1-4	12	TGCAGCGTTGGGCCCACAGGGGAGGAACTGTTTTTT	CSVGPTGEELFF
many	TRBD1	TRBV6-5	TRBJ1-2	13	TGTGCCAGCAGTTACCCAGGGGGCTTTGGCTACACCTTC	CASSYPGGFGYTF
many	TRBD1	TRBV7-2	TRBJ1-2	15	TGTGCCAGCAGCCCACGACAGGGGGCTAACTATGGCTACACCTTC	CASSPRQGANYGYTF
many	TRBD2	TRBV13	TRBJ2-2	16	TGTGCCAGCCGATCAGAGTTAGCGGGAAACACCGGGGAGCTGTTTTTT	CASRSELAGNTGELFF
few	TRBD1	TRBV18	TRBJ1-6	16	TGTGCCAGCTCACCCCTGGACAGGGTGAGAGATTCACCCCTCCACTTT	CASSPLDRVRDSPLHF
many	TRBD1	TRBV5-1	TRBJ2-7	13	TGCGCCAGCAGCTTAGACAGGGCCTCTGAGCAGTACTTC	CASSLDRASEQYF
many	TRBD1	TRBV27	TRBJ1-2	12	TGTGCCAGCAATTCGGGACAGAGTGGCTACACCTTC	CASNSGQSGYTF
many	NA	TRBV6-5	TRBJ1-1	17	TGTGCCAGCAGTTACAACGGCAGGGTGTTGGGAAACACTGAAGCTTTCTTT	CASSYNGRVLGNTEAFF
many	TRBD2	TRBV5-1	TRBJ2-3	16	TGCGCCAGCAGCTTCGCGACTAGCGGACCCACAGATACGCAGTATTTT	CASSFATSGPTDTQYF
many	NA	TRBV2	TRBJ2-1	11	TGTGCCACCCGAGCCTCCAATGAGCAGTTCTTC	CATRASNEQFF
NA	TRBD2	TRBV6-1	TRBJ2-6	17	TGTGCCAGCAGGGGACTAGCGGGAGTGCGTGGGGCCAACGTCCTGACTTTC	CASRGLAGVRGANVLTF
many	NA	TRBV29-1	TRBJ2-3	12	TGCAGCGTTGATCCGAGAGCGGATACGCAGTATTTT	CSVDPRADTQYF
few	NA	TRBV11-2	TRBJ1-1	16	TGTGCCAGCAGCTTAGAAGCAGCCGGCGTTTACCATGAAGCTTTCTTT	CASSLEAAGVYHEAFF
many	NA	TRBV20-1	TRBJ2-7	15	TGCAGTGCTAGGCATCCCGGAGGGCCGGGCTACGAGCAGTACTTC	CSARHPGGPGYEQYF
many	NA	TRBV9	TRBJ2-7	15	TGTGCCAGCAGCCCTCGCGGGACACCTCAAGACGAGCAGTACTTC	CASSPRGTPQDEQYF
NA	NA	TRBV19	TRBJ1-3	16	TGTGCCAGTAGTATAGATACGGGGCAGGCTGGAAACACCATATATTTT	CASSIDTGQAGNTIYF
many	NA	TRBV5-1	TRBJ2-7	15	TGCGCCAGCAGCAAGACCGGGACCGTCACCTACGAGCAGTACTTC	CASSKTGTVTYEQYF
NA	NA	TRBV10-3	TRBJ1-4	15	TGTGCCATCAGTGATACAGGGATGTTGGATGAAAAACTGTTTTTT	CAISDTGMLDEKLFF
many	NA	TRBV12-3/TRBV12-4	TRBJ1-4	12	TGTGCCAGCAGTTCCCGGGAGCAAGGGCTGTTTTTT	CASSSREQGLFF
NA	NA	TRBV20-1	TRBJ2-1	15	TGCAGTGCCTACAGGGAGACCAGGGTATACAATGAGCAGTTCTTC	CSAYRETRVYNEQFF
many	TRBD2	TRBV6-2/TRBV6-3	TRBJ2-4	17	TGTGCCAGCAGTCTAACTCCCGGGACTAGCGGGAGGAGCATTCAGTACTTC	CASSLTPGTSGRSIQYF
NA	NA	TRBV27	TRBJ1-6	16	TGTGCCAGCAGCCCCAGATCGGGGACCCCCAATTCACCCCTCCACTTT	CASSPRSGTPNSPLHF
once	NA	TRBV5-1	TRBJ1-6	15	TGCGCCAGCAGCTTGGCCCCTGACAGAAATTCACCCCTCCACTTT	CASSLAPDRNSPLHF
many	TRBD2	TRBV5-1	TRBJ2-7	15	TGCGCCAGCAGCTATACGGGACTAGCGATCCACGAGCAGTACTTC	CASSYTGLAIHEQYF
many	NA	TRBV20-1	TRBJ1-1	12	TGCAGTGCCCTACCACGGAACACTGAAGCTTTCTTT	CSALPRNTEAFF
many	NA	TRBV7-3	TRBJ2-1	17	TGTGCCAGCAGCTTAGGGTTCGGGGCAGGGTCCTTCAATGAGCAGTTCTTC	CASSLGFGAGSFNEQFF
many	NA	TRBV12-3/TRBV12-4	TRBJ2-3	12	TGTGCCAGCAGTTTAGTCCGGGACCCGGCGTATTTT	CASSLVRDPAYF
few	TRBD1	TRBV5-1	TRBJ2-1	18	TGCGCCAGCAGCTCTCGGACAGGGGGTGCTAGCTCCTACAATGAGCAGTTCTTC	CASSSRTGGASSYNEQFF
many	TRBD2	TRBV20-1	TRBJ2-3	15	TGCAGTGCTAGAGATCGGGGCGGGAGGGTGAATACGCAGTATTTT	CSARDRGGRVNTQYF
few	TRBD2	TRBV14	TRBJ2-7	14	TGTGCCAGCAGCTCTAGCGGGAGGGCGAACGAGCAGTACTTC	CASSSSGRANEQYF
few	NA	TRBV9	TRBJ2-2	15	TGTGCCAGCAATGGTTGGCAGGGGCGTACCGGGGAGCTGTTTTTT	CASNGWQGRTGELFF
many	NA	TRBV5-1	TRBJ2-7	13	TGCGCCAGCAGCTTGGGGCGACTCTACGAGCAGTACTTC	CASSLGRLYEQYF
many	NA	TRBV6-5	TRBJ2-6	16	TGTGCCAGCAGCTCCTATTACCTCTCTGGGGCCAACGTCCTGACTTTC	CASSSYYLSGANVLTF
NA	TRBD2	TRBV29-1	TRBJ2-1	12	TGCAGCGTTGTTAACCGGGCTAGCGGGCCTACATTC	CSVVNRASGPTF